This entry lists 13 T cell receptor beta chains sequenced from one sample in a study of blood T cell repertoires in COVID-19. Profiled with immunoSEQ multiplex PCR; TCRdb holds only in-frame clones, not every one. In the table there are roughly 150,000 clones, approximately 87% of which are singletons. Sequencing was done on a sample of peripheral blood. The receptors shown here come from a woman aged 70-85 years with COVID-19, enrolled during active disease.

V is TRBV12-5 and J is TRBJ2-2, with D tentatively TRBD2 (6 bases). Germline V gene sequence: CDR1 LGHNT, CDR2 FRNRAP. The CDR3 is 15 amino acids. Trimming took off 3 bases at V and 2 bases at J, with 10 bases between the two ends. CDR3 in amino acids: CASGLGTPNTGELFF. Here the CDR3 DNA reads TGTGCTAGTGGTTTAGGGACTCCCAACACCGGGGAGCTGTTTTTT.

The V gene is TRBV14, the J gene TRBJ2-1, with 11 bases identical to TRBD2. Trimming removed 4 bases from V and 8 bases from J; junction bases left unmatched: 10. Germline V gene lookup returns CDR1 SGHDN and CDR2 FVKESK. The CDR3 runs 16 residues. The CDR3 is CASSPLAGGLIDEQFF. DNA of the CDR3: TGTGCCAGCAGCCCCCTAGCGGGGGGATTAATCGATGAGCAGTTCTTC.

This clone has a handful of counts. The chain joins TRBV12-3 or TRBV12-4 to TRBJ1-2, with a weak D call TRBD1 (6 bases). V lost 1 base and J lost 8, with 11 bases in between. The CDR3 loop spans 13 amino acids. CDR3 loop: CASSLGKGVGYTF. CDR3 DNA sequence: TGTGCCAGCAGTTTAGGCAAGGGGGTGGGCTACACCTTC.

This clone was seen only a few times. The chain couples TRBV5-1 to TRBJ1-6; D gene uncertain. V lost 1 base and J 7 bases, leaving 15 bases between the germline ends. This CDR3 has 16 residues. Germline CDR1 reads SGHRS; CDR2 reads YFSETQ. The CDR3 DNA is TGCGCCAGCAGCTTGTTCTCAGGAGGAAGGAATTCACCCCTCCACTTT. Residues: CASSLFSGGRNSPLHF.

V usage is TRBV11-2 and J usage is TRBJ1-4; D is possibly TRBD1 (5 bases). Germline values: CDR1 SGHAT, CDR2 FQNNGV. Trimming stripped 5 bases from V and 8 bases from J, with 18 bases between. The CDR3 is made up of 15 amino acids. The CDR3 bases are TGTGCCAGCAGCCCCCGGGGGGGGGACGGGGAAAAACTGTTTTTT. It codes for CASSPRGGDGEKLFF.

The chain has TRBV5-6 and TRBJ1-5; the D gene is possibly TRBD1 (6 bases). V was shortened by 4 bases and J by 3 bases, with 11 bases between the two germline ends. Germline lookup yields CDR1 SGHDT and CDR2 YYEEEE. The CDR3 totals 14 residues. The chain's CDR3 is CASSRQVNNQPQHF. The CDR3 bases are TGTGCCAGCAGCAGACAGGTAAACAATCAGCCCCAGCATTTT.

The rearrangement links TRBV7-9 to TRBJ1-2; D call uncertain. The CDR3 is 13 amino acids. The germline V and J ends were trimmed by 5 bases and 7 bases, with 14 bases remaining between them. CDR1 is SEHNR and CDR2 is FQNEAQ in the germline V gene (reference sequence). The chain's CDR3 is CASSAHREGGYTF. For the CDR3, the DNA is TGTGCCAGCAGCGCGCACCGGGAGGGTGGCTACACCTTC. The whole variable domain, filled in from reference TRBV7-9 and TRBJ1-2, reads DTGVSQNPRHKITKRGQNVTFRCDPISEHNRLYWYRQTLGQGPEFLTYFQNEAQLEKSRLLSDRFSAERPKGSFSTLEIQRTEQGDSAMYLCASSAHREGGYTFGSGTRLTVV.

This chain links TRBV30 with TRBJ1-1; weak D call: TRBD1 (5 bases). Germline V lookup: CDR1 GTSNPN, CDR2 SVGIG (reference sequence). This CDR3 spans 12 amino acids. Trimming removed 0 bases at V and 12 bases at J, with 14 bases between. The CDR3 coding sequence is TGTGCCTGGAGTGTACGCAACAGGCAGTCTTTCTTT. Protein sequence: CAWSVRNRQSFF.

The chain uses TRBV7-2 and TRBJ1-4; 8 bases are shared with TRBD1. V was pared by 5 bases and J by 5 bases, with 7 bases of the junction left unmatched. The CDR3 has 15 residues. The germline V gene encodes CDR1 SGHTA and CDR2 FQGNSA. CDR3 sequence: CASSPLTGVNEKLFF. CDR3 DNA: TGTGCCAGCAGCCCACTGACAGGGGTGAATGAAAAACTGTTTTTT.

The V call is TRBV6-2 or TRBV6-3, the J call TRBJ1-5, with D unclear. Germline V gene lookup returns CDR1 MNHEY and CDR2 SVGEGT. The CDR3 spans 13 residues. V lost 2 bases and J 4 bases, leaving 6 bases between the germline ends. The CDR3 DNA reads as TGTGCCAGCAGTTACGCCGGGAATCAGCCCCAGCATTTT. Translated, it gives CASSYAGNQPQHF.

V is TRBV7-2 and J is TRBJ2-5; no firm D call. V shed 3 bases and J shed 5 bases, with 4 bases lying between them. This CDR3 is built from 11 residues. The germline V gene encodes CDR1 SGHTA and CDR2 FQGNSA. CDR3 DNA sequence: TGTGCCAGCAGCTTGTATGAGACCCAGTACTTC. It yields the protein CASSLYETQYF.

Written as DNA, the CDR3 is TGCGCCAGCAGTGAGGGATGGGGCCCGCGGGAGACCCAGTACTTC. Its translation is CASSEGWGPRETQYF. The chain uses TRBV10-1 and TRBJ2-5; tentative D call: TRBD1 (5 bases). The CDR3 has 15 residues. Trimming pared 2 bases from V and 5 bases from J, leaving 15 bases between. In germline, CDR1 is WNHNN, CDR2 SYGVQD (reference sequence).

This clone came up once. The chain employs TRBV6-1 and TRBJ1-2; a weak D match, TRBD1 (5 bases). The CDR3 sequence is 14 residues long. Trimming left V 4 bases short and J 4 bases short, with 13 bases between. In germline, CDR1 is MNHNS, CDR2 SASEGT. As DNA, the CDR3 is TGTGCCAGCAGTGCTAACCGGGACTTCTATGGCTACACCTTC. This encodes CASSANRDFYGYTF.